A single sample gave rise to the 19 T cell receptor beta chains below, sequenced in a study of T cell responses to AZD1222 COVID-19 vaccine. This table comes from immunoSEQ multiplex PCR, and its TCRdb copy is limited to in-frame clones, with some not included. The table has 100,000 to 150,000 clones, around 84% seen once; the top ten hold 27%. The source material was peripheral blood, sampled 28 days after the second AZD1222 dose. These TCRs come from an adult who received the AZD1222 COVID-19 vaccine.

J is TRBJ1-4 and V is TRBV7-2; D remains ambiguous. The V gene's germline CDR1 is SGHTA and CDR2 FQGNSA. The CDR3 loop spans 15 amino acids. The V and J ends lost 2 bases and 1 base respectively, with 8 bases between them. The chain's CDR3 is CASSLTEGTNEKLFF. For the CDR3, the DNA is TGTGCCAGCAGCTTAACTGAGGGAACTAATGAAAAACTGTTTTTT.

The rearrangement joins TRBV30 to TRBJ1-5; D may be TRBD1 (5 bases). Germline CDR1 is GTSNPN and CDR2 is SVGIG (reference sequence). This CDR3 is 13 amino acids long. V dropped 3 bases and J dropped 7 bases, with 13 bases sitting between them. The CDR3 sequence is CAWSGDHSQPQHF. The CDR3, as DNA: TGTGCCTGGAGCGGGGACCACAGCCAGCCCCAGCATTTT.

The rearrangement links TRBV6-5 to TRBJ2-2, with TRBD1 as a possible D gene (5 bases). Germline loops: CDR1 MNHEY, CDR2 SVGAGI. V lost 6 bases and J lost 6, with 11 bases in between. The CDR3 has 13 amino acids. The CDR3 is CASRAGLSGELFF. The CDR3 region has the DNA TGTGCCAGCAGAGCAGGGTTGTCCGGGGAGCTGTTTTTT.

This sequence joins TRBV6-5 and TRBJ1-5, with D uncertain. Trimming shortened V by 8 bases and J by 11 bases, and 25 bases separated the two germline ends. CDR1 MNHEY and CDR2 SVGAGI come from the germline V gene. CDR3 length equals 15 residues. The CDR3 DNA follows: TGTGCCAGCTCCATCGGGCAGACCCGGGGTGGGGCCCAGCATTTT. Protein product: CASSIGQTRGGAQHF.

This clone was detected only once. This chain connects TRBV6-6 to TRBJ2-7; D gene ambiguous. The germline CDR1 and CDR2 sequences are MNHNY and SVGAGI (reference sequence). The CDR3 length is 13 residues. Trimming took 7 bases from V and 5 from J, leaving 15 bases between them. The CDR3 loop reads CASNGITRNEQYF. The CDR3 DNA follows: TGTGCCAGCAACGGAATCACGAGGAACGAGCAGTACTTC.

The chain has TRBV12-5 and TRBJ1-1; the D is unclear. V lost 6 bases and J lost 4, with 12 bases in between. Looked up from germline, CDR1 is LGHNT and CDR2 is FRNRAP. The CDR3 spans 13 residues. The CDR3, as DNA: TGTGCTAGTGGCCTTGGACGGGGCACTGAAGCTTTCTTT. Translation gives CASGLGRGTEAFF.

The J gene is TRBJ2-2, the V gene TRBV18; tentative D call: TRBD1 (6 bases). The CDR3 totals 16 residues. V gave up 1 base and J gave up 3 bases, with 12 bases separating them. CDR1 and CDR2 from the germline V gene are KGHSH and LQKENI. CDR3 coding DNA: TGTGCCAGCTCACCACTAGCAGGGGCGGACACCGGGGAGCTGTTTTTT. Protein product: CASSPLAGADTGELFF.

The chain couples TRBV19 to TRBJ1-2; D remains unclear. V gave up 4 bases and J gave up 3 bases, with 9 bases separating them. The CDR3 extends over 13 amino acids. Germline V CDR1 and CDR2: LNHDA, SQIVND (reference sequence). CDR3 sequence: CASSTDGDYGYTF. For the CDR3, the DNA is TGTGCCAGTAGTACGGACGGTGACTATGGCTACACCTTC.

This chain joins TRBV10-1 and TRBJ1-2; D is ambiguous. This CDR3 comprises 13 residues. Germline CDR1 and CDR2: WNHNN and SYGVQD (reference sequence). Trimming stripped 3 bases from V and 5 bases from J, with 10 bases between. This CDR3 is CASSENPLYGYTF. For the CDR3, the DNA is TGCGCCAGCAGTGAAAATCCTTTGTATGGCTACACCTTC.

This clone was recorded only once. The chain has TRBV5-1 and TRBJ1-2; D uncertain. The CDR3 has 14 amino acids. CDR1 is SGHRS, CDR2 YFSETQ, per germline. Trimming cost V 2 bases and J 4 bases, with 12 bases left between them. CDR3 bases: TGCGCCAGCAGCTTATTATCTGACACCTATGGCTACACCTTC. It translates to CASSLLSDTYGYTF.

The chain couples TRBV18 to TRBJ1-1; TRBD1 matches 11 bases. Germline V lookup: CDR1 KGHSH, CDR2 LQKENI. The CDR3 consists of 14 residues. With V trimmed by 8 bases and J by 5 bases, 7 bases remained unmatched. In nucleotides, the CDR3 is TGTGCCAGCGGACAGGGGGCGCAGAGGACTGAAGCTTTCTTT. Translated: CASGQGAQRTEAFF. The full variable domain, in which reference TRBV18 and TRBJ1-1 provide the parts outside the CDR3, is NAGVMQNPRHLVRRRGQEARLRCSPMKGHSHVYWYRQLPEEGLKFMVYLQKENIIDESGMPKERFSAEFPKEGPSILRIQQVVRGDSAAYFCASGQGAQRTEAFFGQGTRLTVV.

This clone was detected once. The chain is built from TRBV5-6 and TRBJ2-1; no firm D call. This CDR3 is built from 15 residues. V shed 0 bases and J shed 0 bases, with 7 bases lying between them. Germline V lookup: CDR1 SGHDT, CDR2 YYEEEE. The CDR3 protein is CASSLEFSSYNEQFF. CDR3 in DNA: TGTGCCAGCAGCTTGGAATTCAGCTCCTACAATGAGCAGTTCTTC.

J is TRBJ1-5 and V is TRBV7-9; D unresolved. CDR3 length: 14 residues. V lost 1 base and J lost 3, with 7 bases in between. From germline, CDR1 is SEHNR and CDR2 FQNEAQ (reference sequence). The CDR3 DNA is TGTGCCAGCAGCTTAGGGCAGGACAATCAGCCCCAGCATTTT. It codes for CASSLGQDNQPQHF.

This sequence joins TRBV14 and TRBJ2-1; D remains unclear. Trimming removed 5 bases from V and 9 bases from J, with 14 bases in between. The CDR3 covers 13 residues. Looked up from germline, CDR1 is SGHDN and CDR2 is FVKESK. DNA for the CDR3: TGTGCCAGCAGCACCCGTCACACGGGTGAGCAGTTCTTC. Its protein is CASSTRHTGEQFF.

The chain recombines TRBV5-8 with TRBJ1-5; D ambiguous. Trimming cost V 0 bases and J 10 bases, with 14 bases left between them. Germline CDR1 reads SGHTS; CDR2 reads YDEGEE. The CDR3 totals 14 residues. The CDR3 nucleotides are TGTGCCAGCAGCTTGGGAGGAGTCGGCCAACCCCAGCATTTT. It is translated as CASSLGGVGQPQHF.

This chain uses TRBV3-1 (or the pseudogene TRBV3-2) with TRBJ1-6; 7 bases map to TRBD1. Unmatched junction bases numbered 10, after V lost 1 base and J lost 1 base. The CDR3 extends over 19 amino acids. In germline, CDR1 is LGHDT, CDR2 YNNKEL (reference sequence). CDR3 in amino acids: CASSQVRGGKFSYNSPLHF. The CDR3 nucleotides read TGTGCCAGCAGCCAAGTCCGAGGGGGCAAGTTTTCCTATAATTCACCCCTCCACTTT.

V usage is TRBV6-5 and J usage is TRBJ1-2, with TRBD1 as a possible D gene (6 bases). This CDR3 is 12 amino acids long. CDR1 is MNHEY, CDR2 SVGAGI, per germline. Trimming took off 5 bases at V and 4 bases at J, with 8 bases between the two ends. The CDR3 loop is CASSQQGYGYTF. In DNA, the CDR3 is TGTGCCAGCAGTCAACAGGGCTATGGCTACACCTTC.

This clone was counted once. The chain joins TRBV18 to TRBJ1-5; D remains unclear. The germline V gene has CDR1 KGHSH and CDR2 LQKENI. The germline V and J ends were trimmed by 4 bases and 7 bases, with 8 bases remaining between them. The CDR3 spans 12 residues. CDR3: CASSQDNQPQHF. The CDR3 DNA follows: TGTGCCAGCTCACAAGACAACCAGCCCCAGCATTTT.

The rearrangement joins TRBV19 to TRBJ1-4; a possible D gene is TRBD1 (5 bases). This CDR3 is 14 amino acids long. The V end was cut by 8 bases, the J end by 0 bases, with 10 bases between. Germline CDR1 is LNHDA and CDR2 is SQIVND (reference sequence). The CDR3 is CASQDRATNEKLFF. CDR3 nucleotide sequence: TGTGCCAGTCAAGACAGAGCAACTAATGAAAAACTGTTTTTT.